One and the same sample provided the 30 T cell receptor beta chains below, sequenced in a study of blood T cell repertoires in COVID-19. The table came from immunoSEQ multiplex PCR; TCRdb's copy has only in-frame clones and leaves some out. This sample carries around 170,000 clones, around 80% of them seen once, and the ten largest clones take 2.5% to 3.5%. What was sequenced was peripheral blood. These receptors were collected from a woman aged 55-75 years with acute or convalescent COVID-19.

The V gene is TRBV5-8, the J gene TRBJ1-5, with a weak D call TRBD1 (5 bases). This CDR3 has 16 residues. Germline CDR1 is SGHTS and CDR2 is YDEGEE. V lost 2 bases to trimming and J lost 2 bases, with 14 bases between them. The CDR3 DNA follows: TGTGCCAGCAGCTTCAGGGCCTATACGGGCAATCAGCCCCAGCATTTT. It is translated as CASSFRAYTGNQPQHF.

This chain joins TRBV7-2 and TRBJ1-2; 9 bases fit TRBD1. Germline lookup yields CDR1 SGHTA and CDR2 FQGNSA. V dropped 4 bases and J dropped 6; count of bases not matched to a gene: 3. The CDR3 runs to 13 residues. CDR3 loop: CASSSQGADGYTF. CDR3 DNA sequence: TGTGCCAGCAGCTCACAGGGGGCGGATGGCTACACCTTC.

This clone was counted only a few times. The chain is built from TRBV7-9 and TRBJ2-1, with D tentatively TRBD1 (5 bases). CDR1 is SEHNR and CDR2 is FQNEAQ in the germline V gene (reference sequence). The V gene lost 0 bases and the J gene lost 7 bases, with 7 bases spanning the gap. This CDR3 region has 13 residues. CDR3 amino acids: CASSLAQGNEQFF. DNA for the CDR3: TGTGCCAGCAGCTTAGCTCAGGGAAATGAGCAGTTCTTC.

The rearrangement joins TRBV4-3 to TRBJ2-1, with 10 bases identical to TRBD2. The CDR3 contains 20 residues. Per the germline V gene, CDR1 is LGHNA and CDR2 is YSLEER. J lost 0 bases, V lost 1 base, and 12 bases had no gene match. CDR3 amino acids: CASSQGLTSGASSSYNEQFF. The CDR3 region has the DNA TGCGCCAGCAGCCAAGGTCTTACTAGCGGGGCCTCGAGCTCCTACAATGAGCAGTTCTTC.

The chain couples TRBV7-2 to TRBJ2-3; 11 bases match TRBD2. V shed 1 base, J shed 3 bases, and the junction held 6 bases outside the gene matches. CDR1 is SGHTA and CDR2 is FQGNSA in the germline V gene. The CDR3 runs to 17 residues. In nucleotides, the CDR3 is TGTGCCAGCAGCTTAGATGCTAGCGGGGGGAGAACAGATACGCAGTATTTT. The encoded protein is CASSLDASGGRTDTQYF.

The chain recombines TRBV6-1 with TRBJ2-7; D is unresolved. The CDR3 sequence is 14 residues long. In germline, CDR1 is MNHNS, CDR2 SASEGT. V was clipped by 3 bases and J by 7 bases, with 16 bases between them. The CDR3 region has the DNA TGTGCCAGCAGTGAGTACCGGGTCCCCCAGGAGCAGTACTTC. Translating it yields CASSEYRVPQEQYF.

This clone was seen only a few times. This chain connects TRBV5-1 to TRBJ2-7, with D possibly matching TRBD1 (6 bases). This CDR3 has 13 amino acids. Deletions cut 4 bases from V and 3 bases from J, with 11 bases between. Germline lookup yields CDR1 SGHRS and CDR2 YFSETQ. Here the CDR3 DNA reads TGCGCCAGCAGCCTCGGACAGAACTACGAGCAGTACTTC. This gives the protein CASSLGQNYEQYF.

This chain joins TRBV6-2 or TRBV6-3 and TRBJ1-4, with a tentative D call TRBD1 (5 bases). The CDR3 is 15 amino acids. Germline V lookup: CDR1 MNHEY, CDR2 SVGEGT. Trimming removed 2 bases at V and 10 bases at J, with 17 bases between. CDR3 nucleotides: TGTGCCAGCAGTTACAAGGGCAGGGAATACGGAAAACTGTTTTTT. Residues: CASSYKGREYGKLFF.

The CDR3 region is CASSDGDRGRVKPQHF. The CDR3 DNA reads as TGTGCCAGCAGTGATGGGGACAGGGGGCGAGTTAAGCCCCAGCATTTT. V is TRBV6-1 and J is TRBJ1-5; 12 nucleotides align to TRBD1. Germline CDR1 reads MNHNS; CDR2 reads SASEGT. The ends lost 3 bases at V and 8 bases at J; junction bases unmatched: 8. This CDR3 is 16 amino acids long.

The J gene is TRBJ1-3, the V gene TRBV10-2; D is uncertain. The length of the CDR3 is 15 residues. Germline-derived CDR1 and CDR2 are WSHSY and SAAADI. The V end was cut by 4 bases, the J end by 0 bases, with 10 bases between. This CDR3 is CASSAFSSSGNTIYF. The CDR3 nucleotides read TGCGCCAGCAGTGCCTTTTCTAGCTCTGGAAACACCATATATTTT.

V gene TRBV19 combines with J gene TRBJ2-6; D is perhaps TRBD1 (5 bases). Trimming stripped 1 base from V and 0 bases from J, with 10 bases between. This CDR3 contains 17 residues. Germline V gives CDR1 LNHDA, CDR2 SQIVND (reference sequence). The CDR3 region is CASSIGQGSSGANVLTF. The CDR3 DNA is TGTGCCAGTAGTATAGGGCAGGGTAGCTCTGGGGCCAACGTCCTGACTTTC.

The chain joins TRBV5-6 to TRBJ2-7, with TRBD1 identical over 9 bases. J was trimmed by 5 bases and V by 4 bases; bases with no gene match: 10. The germline gives CDR1 SGHDT, CDR2 YYEEEE. This CDR3 comprises 15 residues. CDR3 DNA: TGTGCCAGCAGCGGACGGGGACAGGGTAGGCACGAGCAGTACTTC. Encoded protein: CASSGRGQGRHEQYF.

Worth noting for this clone: A read error may account for a junction end that differs from germline. The chain employs TRBV19 and TRBJ2-5, with 11 bases that match TRBD2. Germline CDR1 LNHDA, CDR2 SQIVND (reference sequence). CDR3 length: 14 residues. CDR3 sequence (DNA): TGTGCCAGCAGTAGCGGGGGGGCCGGGGAGACCCAGTACTTC. Translation gives CASSSGGAGETQYF.

The chain combines TRBV7-2 with TRBJ1-2; 8 bases align to TRBD1. Germline CDR1 reads SGHTA; CDR2 reads FQGNSA. Trimming took 5 bases from V and 0 from J; bases not matched to a gene: 8. CDR3 size: 16 residues. In nucleotides, the CDR3 is TGTGCCAGCAGCCTCGGGACAGGCCCCGCTAACTATGGCTACACCTTC. It yields the protein CASSLGTGPANYGYTF.

This clone was picked up a small number of times. V gene TRBV14 combines with J gene TRBJ1-1; possibly TRBD1 for D (6 bases). The V gene lost 0 bases and the J gene lost 0 bases, with 17 bases spanning the gap. Germline CDR1 is SGHDN and CDR2 is FVKESK. The CDR3 length is 18 residues. The CDR3 coding sequence is TGTGCCAGCAGCCAAGAATCATCGGACAGTTCCATGAACACTGAAGCTTTCTTT. Translation: CASSQESSDSSMNTEAFF.

This clone was recorded only once. This chain joins TRBV2 and TRBJ1-5, with TRBD1 identical over 8 bases. V trimming: 3 bases; J trimming: 1 base; junction bases outside the gene matches: 2. Per the germline V gene, CDR1 is SNHLY and CDR2 is FYNNEI. The CDR3 spans 15 residues. The CDR3 loop is CASSDRGLSNQPQHF. DNA for the CDR3: TGTGCCAGCAGTGACAGGGGGCTAAGCAATCAGCCCCAGCATTTT.

V usage is TRBV3-1 (or the pseudogene TRBV3-2) and J usage is TRBJ1-4; the D gene is possibly TRBD1 (6 bases). Germline loops: CDR1 LGHDT, CDR2 YNNKEL (reference sequence). The CDR3 loop spans 14 amino acids. Trimming left V 6 bases short and J 7 bases short, with 15 bases between. The CDR3 here is CASSTGILGEKLFF. DNA for the CDR3: TGTGCCAGCAGTACAGGGATTCTTGGTGAAAAACTGTTTTTT.

The V and J genes are TRBV2 and TRBJ2-3; D might be TRBD1 (6 bases). Germline V lookup: CDR1 SNHLY, CDR2 FYNNEI. The CDR3 is made up of 14 amino acids. Trimming removed 8 bases from V and 0 bases from J, with 12 bases in between. The CDR3 here is CASQTGFSTDTQYF. The CDR3 DNA sequence: TGTGCCAGCCAGACAGGTTTTAGCACAGATACGCAGTATTTT.

The chain links TRBV3-1 (or the pseudogene TRBV3-2) to TRBJ2-7; D is possibly TRBD2 (5 bases). Germline CDR1 LGHDT, CDR2 YNNKEL (reference sequence). Trimming pared 1 base from V and 2 bases from J, leaving 21 bases between. The CDR3 length is 18 residues. The CDR3 nucleotides read TGTGCCAGCAGCCAAGGTATAATGGAGGCAGGCGAACCCTACGAGCAGTACTTC. It specifies CASSQGIMEAGEPYEQYF.

This chain's CDR3 is CASSVQGNYGYTF. The CDR3 nucleotides read TGTGCCAGCAGCGTACAGGGGAACTATGGCTACACCTTC. The gene calls are TRBV11-2 and TRBJ1-2; 7 bases fit TRBD1. Germline CDR1 reads SGHAT; CDR2 reads FQNNGV. The CDR3 totals 13 residues. Germline trimming cut 5 bases from V and 2 bases from J; bases unmatched to any gene: 2. Full variable domain (outside the CDR3, taken from reference TRBV11-2 and TRBJ1-2): EAGVAQSPRYKIIEKRQSVAFWCNPISGHATLYWYQQILGQGPKLLIQFQNNGVVDDSQLPKDRFSAERLKGVDSTLKIQPAKLEDSAVYLCASSVQGNYGYTFGSGTRLTVV.

The V call is TRBV27, the J call TRBJ2-3; D might be TRBD1 (5 bases). Trimming removed 3 bases at V and 3 bases at J, with 13 bases between. The germline CDR1 and CDR2 sequences are MNHEY and SMNVEV (reference sequence). The CDR3 length is 15 residues. The CDR3 region is CASSFWLRETDTQYF. CDR3 nucleotides: TGTGCCAGCAGTTTTTGGCTCAGGGAAACAGATACGCAGTATTTT.

In its sample, this clone was seen a few times. The chain recombines TRBV7-8 with TRBJ1-1; a possible D gene is TRBD1 (6 bases). This CDR3 contains 14 residues. V shed 5 bases and J shed 1 base, with 11 bases lying between them. CDR1 is SGHVS and CDR2 is FQNEAQ in the germline V gene. The CDR3: CASSLGARNTEAFF. The CDR3 DNA follows: TGTGCCAGCAGCCTGGGGGCGCGGAACACTGAAGCTTTCTTT. The whole variable domain, filled in from reference TRBV7-8 and TRBJ1-1, reads GAGVSQSPRYKVAKRGQDVALRCDPISGHVSLFWYQQALGQGPEFLTYFQNEAQLDKSGLPSDRFFAERPEGSVSTLKIQRTQQEDSAVYLCASSLGARNTEAFFGQGTRLTVV.

V gene TRBV5-1 combines with J gene TRBJ1-3; D unresolved. V dropped 0 bases and J dropped 4 bases, with 8 bases sitting between them. The CDR3 runs to 14 residues. CDR1 is SGHRS and CDR2 is YFSETQ in the germline V gene. CDR3 sequence: CASSLDGGGNTIYF. CDR3 DNA: TGCGCCAGCAGCTTGGATGGTGGCGGAAACACCATATATTTT.

The V gene is TRBV6-5, the J gene TRBJ1-1, with D possibly matching TRBD1 (6 bases). Trimming stripped 7 bases from V and 5 bases from J, with 14 bases between. Germline V gene lookup returns CDR1 MNHEY and CDR2 SVGAGI. The CDR3 runs 13 residues. As DNA, the CDR3 is TGTGCCAGCATGGGTAGGGGGTGGACTGAAGCTTTCTTT. Its protein is CASMGRGWTEAFF.

V gene TRBV6-1 combines with J gene TRBJ1-2; 7 bases fit TRBD1. There are 16 residues in the CDR3. Germline lookup yields CDR1 MNHNS and CDR2 SASEGT. V was clipped by 2 bases and J by 4 bases; unmatched bases: 10. The DNA for the CDR3 is TGTGCCAGCAGTGAAAGGGGGCAGGGAGGACTCTATGGCTACACCTTC. Its translation: CASSERGQGGLYGYTF.

The chain joins TRBV18 to TRBJ1-5, with 8 bases matching TRBD1. Germline V gene sequence: CDR1 KGHSH, CDR2 LQKENI. The CDR3 has 16 amino acids. V shed 2 bases, J shed 6 bases, and the junction held 9 bases outside the gene matches. As DNA, the CDR3 is TGTGCCAGCTCACCAGGCGCCCAGGGGGCGGGTCAGCCCCAGCATTTT. Translated, it gives CASSPGAQGAGQPQHF.

The chain combines TRBV7-8 with TRBJ1-2; 8 bases agree with TRBD1. This CDR3 has 15 amino acids. Germline loops: CDR1 SGHVS, CDR2 FQNEAQ. Trimming cost V 4 bases and J 4 bases; bases outside gene matches: 8. This chain's CDR3 is CASSSRTGSPYGYTF. DNA for the CDR3: TGTGCCAGCAGCTCGAGGACAGGGTCCCCCTATGGCTACACCTTC.

The V call is TRBV21-1, the J call TRBJ1-4; the table's D gene call, TRBD1, was not cross checked with the DNA. TRBV21-1 is a pseudogene segment. The CDR3 has 20 amino acids. CDR3 region: CASSLRTGAKLAEGNEKLFF. CDR3 in DNA: TGTGCCAGCAGCCTCCGGACAGGGGCTAAACTGGCGGAGGGGAATGAAAAACTGTTTTTT.

This chain connects TRBV4-2 to TRBJ2-5; TRBD2 matches 12 bases. Looked up from germline, CDR1 is LGHNA and CDR2 is YNFKEQ. J lost 5 bases, V lost 0 bases, and 4 bases had no gene match. The CDR3 sequence is 16 residues long. In nucleotides, the CDR3 is TGTGCCAGCAGCCAAGATCTAGCGGGGGGGAGGGAGACCCAGTACTTC. Translation: CASSQDLAGGRETQYF.

The CDR3 loop is CASSERQGGNTIYF. The CDR3 DNA follows: TGTGCCAGCAGTGAGAGGCAGGGTGGTAACACCATATATTTT. The rearrangement links TRBV2 to TRBJ1-3; weak D call: TRBD1 (5 bases). Trimming left V 3 bases short and J 7 bases short, with 13 bases between. Looked up from germline, CDR1 is SNHLY and CDR2 is FYNNEI. CDR3 length equals 14 residues. The full variable domain, in which reference TRBV2 and TRBJ1-3 provide the parts outside the CDR3, is EPEVTQTPSHQVTQMGQEVILRCVPISNHLYFYWYRQILGQKVEFLVSFYNNEISEKSEIFDDQFSVERPDGSNFTLKIRSTKLEDSAMYFCASSERQGGNTIYFGEGSWLTVV.